Listed here is a single T cell receptor (beta chain). What it binds is unknown. This record comes from a study of shared clonotypes between healthy human individuals. The sorted-subset replicate PCRs were given around 190 ng DNA, which is 27,000 or so T cell genomes. Original data processing: Junction-only sequences produced by ImmunoSEQ had no quality scores, so filtering differed. TCRdb's copy holds only in-frame clones and misses some; the assay was immunoSEQ multiplex PCR. That table gives V, J and clone size, and the DNA gave D and trimming. Of more than 2,000,000 clones detected, 85% to 95% appear once; the ten largest clones hold around 0.14%. Study results and caveats: Memory subsets generally showed lower estimated richness than naive subsets.

Among the donors, all were Caucasian adults who lived in Nashville, Tennessee. The receptor was derived from a young man in good health. Input material: naive CD4+ T cells sorted from blood. Subset given: CD45RA+ positively selected.

CDR3 sequence: CASGPDREFSGANVLTF. The CDR3 region has the DNA TGTGCTAGTGGCCCCGACAGGGAGTTCTCTGGGGCCAACGTCCTGACTTTC. This sequence joins TRBV12-5 and TRBJ2-6; 7 bases align to TRBD1. In germline, CDR1 is LGHNT, CDR2 FRNRAP. The V and J ends lost 6 bases and 0 bases, in that order; junction bases with no gene match: 8. CDR3 length: 17 amino acids.